This TCR beta chain was profiled in a study of cytomegalovirus exposure and HLA in healthy donors. Whole-study findings and limits: In a later analysis, DRB1 alleles had the most associated TCRs; HLA-C alleles the fewest. Serostatus for CMV was the only available immune exposure information.

Remarks on this clone: Its matching antigen is unknown.

V lost 2 bases to trimming and J lost 4 bases, with 10 bases between them. Germline assignment: CDR1 SGHDN and CDR2 FVKESK. CDR3 length: 14 amino acids. These donors, healthy bone marrow donors, were studied. The PCR contained 60 Vbeta and 13 Jbeta primers. Using immunoSEQ multiplex PCR, the repertoire was profiled, and TCRdb retains in-frame clones only, with some absent. The sample gives some 150,000 clones, over 75% of which show up once; about 4.5% is in the top ten. The genes are TRBV14 and TRBJ2-3, with D possibly TRBD2 on 6 matching bases. This TCR derives from a middle-aged man in good health and CMV-seronegative. The sequenced material came from PBMCs. As DNA, the CDR3 is TGTGCCAGCAGCCAAAGCGGGTCGGCAGATACGCAGTATTTT. Translating it yields CASSQSGSADTQYF.